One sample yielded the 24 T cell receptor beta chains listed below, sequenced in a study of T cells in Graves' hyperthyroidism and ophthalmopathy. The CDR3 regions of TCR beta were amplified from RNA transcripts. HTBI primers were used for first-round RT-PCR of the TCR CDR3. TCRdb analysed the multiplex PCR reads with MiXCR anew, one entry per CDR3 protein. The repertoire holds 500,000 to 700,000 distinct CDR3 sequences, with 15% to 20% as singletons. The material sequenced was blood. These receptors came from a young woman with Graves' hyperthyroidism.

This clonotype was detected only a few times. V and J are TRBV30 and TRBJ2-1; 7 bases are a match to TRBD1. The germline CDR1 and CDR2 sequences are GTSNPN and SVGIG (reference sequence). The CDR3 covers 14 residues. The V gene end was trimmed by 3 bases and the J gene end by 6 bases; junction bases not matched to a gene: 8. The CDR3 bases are TGTGCCTGGAGCCCGGGACAGAGTTTCAATGAGCAGTTCTTC. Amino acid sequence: CAWSPGQSFNEQFF.

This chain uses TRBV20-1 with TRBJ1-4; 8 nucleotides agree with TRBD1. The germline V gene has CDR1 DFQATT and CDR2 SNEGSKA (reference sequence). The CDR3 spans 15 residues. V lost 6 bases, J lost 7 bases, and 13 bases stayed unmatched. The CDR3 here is CSAEEETGAREKLFF. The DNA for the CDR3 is TGCAGTGCCGAAGAGGAGACAGGGGCTCGTGAAAAACTGTTTTTT.

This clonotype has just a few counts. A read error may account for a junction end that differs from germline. Here the CDR3 DNA reads TGTGCCAACAGCGAGACAGGGCCGGGGACTGGGGCCAACGTCCTGACTTTC. Encoded protein: CANSETGPGTGANVLTF. This sequence joins TRBV7-2 and TRBJ2-6; TRBD1 agrees at 7 bases. Germline values: CDR1 SGHTA, CDR2 FQGNSA. The CDR3 sequence is 17 residues long.

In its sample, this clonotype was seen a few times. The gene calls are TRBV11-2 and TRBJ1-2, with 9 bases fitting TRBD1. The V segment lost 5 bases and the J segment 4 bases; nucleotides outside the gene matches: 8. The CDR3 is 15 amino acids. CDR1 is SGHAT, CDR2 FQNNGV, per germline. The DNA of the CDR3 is TGTGCCAGCAGCGCGAACAGGGGGCGCGTCTATGGCTACACCTTC. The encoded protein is CASSANRGRVYGYTF. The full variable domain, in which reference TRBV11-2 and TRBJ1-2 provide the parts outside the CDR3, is EAGVAQSPRYKIIEKRQSVAFWCNPISGHATLYWYQQILGQGPKLLIQFQNNGVVDDSQLPKDRFSAERLKGVDSTLKIQPAKLEDSAVYLCASSANRGRVYGYTFGSGTRLTVV.

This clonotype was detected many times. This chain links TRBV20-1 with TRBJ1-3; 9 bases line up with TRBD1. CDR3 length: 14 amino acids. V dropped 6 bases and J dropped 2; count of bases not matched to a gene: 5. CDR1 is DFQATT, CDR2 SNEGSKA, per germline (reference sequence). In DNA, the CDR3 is TGCAGTGCCATGGGACAGGGTACTGGAAACACCATATATTTT. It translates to CSAMGQGTGNTIYF.

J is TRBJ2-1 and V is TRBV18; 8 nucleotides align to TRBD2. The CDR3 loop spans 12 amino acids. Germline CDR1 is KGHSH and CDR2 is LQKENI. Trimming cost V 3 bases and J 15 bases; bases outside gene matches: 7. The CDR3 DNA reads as TGTGCCAGCTCACCTAGCGGGGCCCGGAGGTTCTTC. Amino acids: CASSPSGARRFF.

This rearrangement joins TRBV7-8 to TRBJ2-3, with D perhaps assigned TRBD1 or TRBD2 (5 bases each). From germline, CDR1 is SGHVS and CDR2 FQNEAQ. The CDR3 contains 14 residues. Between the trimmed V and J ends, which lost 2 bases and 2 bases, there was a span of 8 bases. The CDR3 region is CASSLTGTTDTQYF. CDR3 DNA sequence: TGTGCCAGCAGCTTAACGGGGACCACAGATACGCAGTATTTT.

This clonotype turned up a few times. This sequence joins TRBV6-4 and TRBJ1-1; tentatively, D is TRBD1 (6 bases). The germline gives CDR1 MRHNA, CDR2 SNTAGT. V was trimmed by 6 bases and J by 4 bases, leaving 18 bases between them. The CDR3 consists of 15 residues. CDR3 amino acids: CASRRQQGKFTEAFF. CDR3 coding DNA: TGTGCCAGCAGGCGGCAACAGGGAAAATTCACTGAAGCTTTCTTT.

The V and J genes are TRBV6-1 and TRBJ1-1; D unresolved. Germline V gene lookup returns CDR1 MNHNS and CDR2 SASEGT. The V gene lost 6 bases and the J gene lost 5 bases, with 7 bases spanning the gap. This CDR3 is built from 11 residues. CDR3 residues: CASSPSTEAFF. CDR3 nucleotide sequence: TGTGCCAGCAGCCCCAGTACTGAAGCTTTCTTT.

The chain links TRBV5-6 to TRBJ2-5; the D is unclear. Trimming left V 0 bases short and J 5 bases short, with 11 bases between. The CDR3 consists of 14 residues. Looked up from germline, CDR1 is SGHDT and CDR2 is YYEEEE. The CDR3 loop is CASSLGLMLETQYF. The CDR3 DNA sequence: TGTGCCAGCAGCTTGGGCCTAATGCTTGAGACCCAGTACTTC.

This CDR3 reads CASSVGRRNSPLHF. Written as DNA, the CDR3 is TGTGCCAGTAGCGTTGGACGGAGAAATTCACCCCTCCACTTT. V usage is TRBV19 and J usage is TRBJ1-6, with D unresolved. Trimming took 6 bases from V and 7 from J, leaving 13 bases between them. Germline V gene lookup returns CDR1 LNHDA and CDR2 SQIVND (reference sequence). This CDR3 is built from 14 residues.

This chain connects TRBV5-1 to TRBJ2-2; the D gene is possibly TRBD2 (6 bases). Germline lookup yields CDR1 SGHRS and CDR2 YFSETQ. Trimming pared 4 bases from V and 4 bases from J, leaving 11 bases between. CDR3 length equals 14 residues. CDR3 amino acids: CASSLRDSTGELFF. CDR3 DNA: TGCGCCAGCAGCCTCCGGGACTCCACCGGGGAGCTGTTTTTT.

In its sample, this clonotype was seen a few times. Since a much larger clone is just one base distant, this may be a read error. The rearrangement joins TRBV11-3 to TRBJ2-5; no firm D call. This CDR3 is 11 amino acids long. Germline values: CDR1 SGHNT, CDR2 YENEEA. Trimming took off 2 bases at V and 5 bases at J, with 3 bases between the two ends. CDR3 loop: CASSLFETQYF. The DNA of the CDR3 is TGTGCCAGCAGCTTATTCGAGACCCAGTACTTC.

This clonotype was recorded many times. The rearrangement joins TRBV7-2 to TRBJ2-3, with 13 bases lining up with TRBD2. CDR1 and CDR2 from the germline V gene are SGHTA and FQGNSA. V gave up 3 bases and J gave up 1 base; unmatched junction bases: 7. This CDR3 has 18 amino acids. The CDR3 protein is CASSLFTGTSGGTDTQYF. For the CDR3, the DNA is TGTGCCAGCAGCTTGTTTACCGGGACTAGCGGGGGCACAGATACGCAGTATTTT.

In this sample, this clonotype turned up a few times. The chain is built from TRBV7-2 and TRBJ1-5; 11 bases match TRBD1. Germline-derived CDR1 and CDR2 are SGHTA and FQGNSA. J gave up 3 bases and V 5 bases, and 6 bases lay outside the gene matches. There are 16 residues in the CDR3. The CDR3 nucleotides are TGTGCCAGCAGCGACCGGGACAGGGGGTACAATCAGCCCCAGCATTTT. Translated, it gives CASSDRDRGYNQPQHF. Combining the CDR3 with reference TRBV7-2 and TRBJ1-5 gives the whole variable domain GAGVSQSPSNKVTEKGKDVELRCDPISGHTALYWYRQSLGQGLEFLIYFQGNSAPDKSGLPSDRFSAERTGGSVSTLTIQRTQQEDSAVYLCASSDRDRGYNQPQHFGDGTRLSIL.

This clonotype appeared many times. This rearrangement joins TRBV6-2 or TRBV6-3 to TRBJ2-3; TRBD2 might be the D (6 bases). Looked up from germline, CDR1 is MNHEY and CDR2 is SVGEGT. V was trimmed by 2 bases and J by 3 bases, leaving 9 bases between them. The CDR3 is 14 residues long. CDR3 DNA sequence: TGTGCCAGCAGTTACGGCGGGGTGACAGATACGCAGTATTTT. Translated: CASSYGGVTDTQYF.

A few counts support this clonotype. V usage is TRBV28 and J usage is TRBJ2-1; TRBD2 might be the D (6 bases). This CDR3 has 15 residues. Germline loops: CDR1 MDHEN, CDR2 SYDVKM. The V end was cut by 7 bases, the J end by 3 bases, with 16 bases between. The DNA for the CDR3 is TGTGCCAGCAATGCGGGCGGGGCCAACTACAATGAGCAGTTCTTC. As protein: CASNAGGANYNEQFF.

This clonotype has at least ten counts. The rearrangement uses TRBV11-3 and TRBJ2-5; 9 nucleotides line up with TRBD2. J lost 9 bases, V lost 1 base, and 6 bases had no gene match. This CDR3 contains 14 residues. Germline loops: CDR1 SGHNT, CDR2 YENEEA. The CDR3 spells CASSLVAQRGAQYF. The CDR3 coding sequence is TGTGCCAGCAGCTTAGTGGCCCAGCGGGGGGCCCAGTACTTC.

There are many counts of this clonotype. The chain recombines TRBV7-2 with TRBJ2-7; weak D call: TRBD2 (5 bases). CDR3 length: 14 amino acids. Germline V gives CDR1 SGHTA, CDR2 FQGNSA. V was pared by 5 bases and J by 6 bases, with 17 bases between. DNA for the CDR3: TGTGCCAGCAGCCACACCCCCGGGGTAGGCGAGCAGTACTTC. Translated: CASSHTPGVGEQYF.

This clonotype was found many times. CDR3 bases: TGTGCCAGCAGACGGGACTCACAGCAAACCCAGTACTTC. Protein sequence: CASRRDSQQTQYF. The chain recombines TRBV6-1 with TRBJ2-5, with a tentative D call TRBD2 (6 bases). The V end lost 6 bases, the J end lost 8 bases, and 16 bases lay between the germline ends. From germline, CDR1 is MNHNS and CDR2 SASEGT. The length of the CDR3 is 13 residues.

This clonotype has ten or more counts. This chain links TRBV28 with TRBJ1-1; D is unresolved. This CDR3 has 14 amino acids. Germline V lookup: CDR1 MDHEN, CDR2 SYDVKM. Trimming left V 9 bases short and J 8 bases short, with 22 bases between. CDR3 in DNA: TGTGCCAGTCTCCCCCCCGGGCGGCCTCTAGAAGCTTTCTTT. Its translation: CASLPPGRPLEAFF. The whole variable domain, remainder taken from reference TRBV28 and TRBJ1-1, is DVKVTQSSRYLVKRTGEKVFLECVQDMDHENMFWYRQDPGLGLRLIYFSYDVKMKEKGDIPEGYSVSREKKERFSLILESASTNQTSMYLCASLPPGRPLEAFFGQGTRLTVV.

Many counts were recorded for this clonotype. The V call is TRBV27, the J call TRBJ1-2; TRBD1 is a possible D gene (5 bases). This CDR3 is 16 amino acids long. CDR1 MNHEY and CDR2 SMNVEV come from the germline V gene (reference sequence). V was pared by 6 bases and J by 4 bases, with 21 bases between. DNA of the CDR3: TGTGCCAGCAGCCTCCTAGGGGCAGTACAACTCTATGGCTACACCTTC. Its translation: CASSLLGAVQLYGYTF.

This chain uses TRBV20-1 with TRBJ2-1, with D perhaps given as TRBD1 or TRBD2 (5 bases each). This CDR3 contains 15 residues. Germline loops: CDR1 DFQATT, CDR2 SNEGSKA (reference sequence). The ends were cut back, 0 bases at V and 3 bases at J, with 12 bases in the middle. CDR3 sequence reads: CSARDHGTGYNEQFF. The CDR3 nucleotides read TGCAGTGCTAGAGATCACGGGACGGGCTACAATGAGCAGTTCTTC.

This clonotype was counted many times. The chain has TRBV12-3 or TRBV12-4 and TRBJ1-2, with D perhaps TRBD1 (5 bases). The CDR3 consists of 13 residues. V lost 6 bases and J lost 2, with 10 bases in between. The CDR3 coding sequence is TGTGCCAGCAGGGGGGACGGAAACTATGGCTACACCTTC. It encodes CASRGDGNYGYTF.